A single sample is the source of the 7 T cell receptor beta chains below, sequenced in a study of patients and donors after allogeneic stem cell transplantation. Each CDR3 protein gets one entry after TCRdb re-called the RT-PCR reads with MiXCR. Of 200,000 to 250,000 distinct CDR3 sequences in the sample, 35% to 45% are singletons; the top ten hold more than 9%. Material: blood, either unsorted or a sorted T cell fraction (not recorded which). These receptors were taken from a human donor who was either an allogeneic HSCT recipient or a stem cell or donor lymphocyte infusion donor (not recorded which). It is not recorded whose cells these are; they may come from a transplant donor.

The chain carries TRBV12-3 or TRBV12-4 and TRBJ1-2, with 7 bases matching TRBD1. This CDR3 region has 13 residues. With V trimmed by 6 bases and J by 4 bases, 5 bases remained unmatched. This CDR3 is CASRSQGFYGYTF. In DNA, the CDR3 is TGTGCCAGCAGGTCACAGGGGTTCTATGGCTACACCTTC.

The chain links TRBV7-9 to TRBJ2-2; D remains ambiguous. This CDR3 has 14 residues. CDR1 is SEHNR and CDR2 is FQNEAQ in the germline V gene (reference sequence). Trimming pared 1 base from V and 5 bases from J, leaving 8 bases between. The CDR3: CASSLGQMTGELFF. As DNA, the CDR3 is TGTGCCAGCAGCTTAGGCCAGATGACCGGGGAGCTGTTTTTT.

The V call is TRBV6-5, the J call TRBJ1-2, with D unclear. The germline gives CDR1 MNHEY, CDR2 SVGAGI. Trimming shortened V by 5 bases and J by 3 bases, and 16 bases separated the two germline ends. CDR3 size: 15 residues. The CDR3 DNA follows: TGTGCCAGCAGTATCGCGGGCGTTCGGGACTATGGCTACACCTTC. The encoded protein is CASSIAGVRDYGYTF.

The chain combines TRBV7-3 with TRBJ2-5; 11 positions agree with TRBD2. The CDR3 sequence is 15 residues long. The germline CDR1 and CDR2 sequences are SGHTA and FQGTGA. Germline trimming cut 5 bases from V and 5 bases from J; bases unmatched to any gene: 7. CDR3 nucleotide sequence: TGTGCCAGCAGCCCGTCTAGCGGGGGGCTGGAGACCCAGTACTTC. This translates into CASSPSSGGLETQYF.

In its sample, this clonotype was seen a few times. The CDR3 sequence is CASRKHGDSWETQYF. The CDR3 nucleotides are TGTGCCAGCAGAAAACACGGGGACTCTTGGGAGACCCAGTACTTC. The chain has TRBV7-6 and TRBJ2-5, with D possibly TRBD2 on 6 matching bases. Trimming removed 6 bases from V and 5 bases from J, with 19 bases in between. The CDR3 has 15 residues. Germline V gene lookup returns CDR1 SGHVS and CDR2 FNYEAQ.

The chain uses TRBV28 and TRBJ1-5; D is undetermined. In germline, CDR1 is MDHEN, CDR2 SYDVKM. V shed 4 bases and J shed 4 bases, with 11 bases lying between them. The CDR3 runs 14 residues. The CDR3 protein is CASSSGRFNQPQHF. The CDR3 coding sequence is TGTGCCAGCAGTTCAGGACGGTTTAATCAGCCCCAGCATTTT.

This chain uses TRBV20-1 with TRBJ2-2; D is ambiguous. V lost 3 bases and J lost 5, with 4 bases in between. Germline-derived CDR1 and CDR2 are DFQATT and SNEGSKA (reference sequence). The CDR3 runs to 11 residues. CDR3 region: CSASETGELFF. DNA for the CDR3: TGCAGTGCTAGTGAGACCGGGGAGCTGTTTTTT.